This paragraph covers one T cell receptor (beta chain) sequence. This clonotype came up many times. It has no known antigen specificity. Per-base quality was not reported, and no clone a single base away is much larger than it. This specimen comes from a study of T-cell reconstitution after alpha-beta-depleted transplantation in children listed by TCRdb under 2016. A note on the overall study: T-cell immune reconstitution after TCRalphabeta/CD19-depleted allogeneic hematopoietic cell transplantation in children was quantitatively tracked in the study by means of TCR repertoire profiling.

The library was prepared using PCR. The data were produced on an Illumina HiSeq 2500. TCR library preparation used molecular barcoding, with unique molecular identifiers applied to normalize quantification of the TCRbeta repertoire. TCRdb handled the public reads itself, with Q25 trimming in fastp and clone calling in MiXCR, and kept productive beta chains. Each entry merges the rows of one CDR3 protein and shows their most common DNA and genes. This sample is represented by around 700,000 distinct CDR3 sequences; approximately 14% of them were singletons. 0.79% of the sample is in the top ten clones. This sample's treatment or condition label indicates: allogeneic hematopoietic cell transplantation with graft depleted of TCRalphabeta T cells and CD19 B cells. Transplant recipients were children who received TCRalphabeta/CD19-depleted allogeneic hematopoietic cell grafts. Overall study outcomes, separate from this receptor: Over subsequent months, a decline in hyperexpanded clone frequencies was noted, and after one year, T-cell counts and TCRbeta diversity were mostly ascribed to newly produced T cells. The high TCRbeta diversity at day 60 in some patients was ascribed to recipient T cells and intrathymic progenitors that had survived conditioning. The apparently early recovery of alphabetaT-cell counts about two months after transplant reportedly depended on only several hundred rapidly expanded clones that came from non-depleted graft cells.

The CDR3 goes from the cysteine to the phenylalanine over 13 residues. The sequence is cut down to CDR3 DNA, 39 bases in frame from base 1. The junction shows trimming of 7 bases on V and 1 base on J, plus 7 bases between the germline ends. In the germline V gene (reference sequence), CDR1 corresponds to LNHNV and CDR2 to YYDKDF. The sequence is built from TRBV15 and TRBJ2-2; the D gene is unclear. Source: PBMCs, taken before TCRalphabeta/CD19-depleted stem cell transplant. The receptor was isolated from a girl between 2 and 10 years old with congenital amegakaryocytic thrombocytopenia, due to receive a stem cell transplant. The CDR3 amino acid sequence is: CATTYENTGELFF. The sequence in DNA is TGTGCCACCACCTATGAGAACACCGGGGAGCTGTTTTTT.